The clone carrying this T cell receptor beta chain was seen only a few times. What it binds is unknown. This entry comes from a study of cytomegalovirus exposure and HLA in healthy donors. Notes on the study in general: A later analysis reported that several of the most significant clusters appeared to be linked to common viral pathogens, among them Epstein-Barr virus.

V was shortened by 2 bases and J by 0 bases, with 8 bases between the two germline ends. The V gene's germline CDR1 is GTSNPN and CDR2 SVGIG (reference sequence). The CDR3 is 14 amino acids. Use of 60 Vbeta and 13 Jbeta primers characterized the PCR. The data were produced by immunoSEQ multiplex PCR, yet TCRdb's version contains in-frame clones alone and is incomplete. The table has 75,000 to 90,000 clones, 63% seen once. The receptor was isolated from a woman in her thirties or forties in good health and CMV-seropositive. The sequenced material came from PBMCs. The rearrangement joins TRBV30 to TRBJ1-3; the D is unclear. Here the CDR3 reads CAWSLKSSGNTIYF. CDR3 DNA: TGTGCCTGGAGTCTTAAGAGCTCTGGAAACACCATATATTTT.